The rows below give T cell receptor beta chains drawn from one sample of a study of Ad26.COV2.S vaccination and SARS-CoV-2 variants. This table comes from immunoSEQ multiplex PCR, and its TCRdb copy is limited to in-frame clones, with some not included. The profile shows more than 300,000 clones, more than 70% of them singletons. Specimen: peripheral blood, collected in a trial of Ad26.COV2.S vaccine versus placebo. The receptors originated from a person aged 18 to 59 who received the Ad26.COV2.S COVID-19 vaccine or a placebo. The CDR3 runs from the conserved cysteine through the conserved F or W. The D gene is left open where the match is weak. Size tells how often a clone was seen (once, few, many) or the class of an expanded clone, and some rows leave it out.

J gene: TRBJ2-5; clone size: .; V gene: TRBV6-5; D gene: .; CDR3 protein: CASSITGNGGKTQYF; CDR3 DNA: TGTGCCAGCAGTATTACAGGGAATGGGGGGAAGACCCAGTACTTC
J gene: TRBJ1-6; clone size: .; V gene: TRBV9; D gene: TRBD1; CDR3 protein: CASSVGGGQGNSPLHF; CDR3 DNA: TGTGCCAGCAGCGTTGGAGGGGGACAGGGTAATTCACCCCTCCACTTT
J gene: TRBJ2-7; clone size: .; V gene: TRBV6-2/TRBV6-3; D gene: TRBD1; CDR3 protein: CASSRPGTGIYEQYF; CDR3 DNA: TGTGCCAGCAGCCGACCTGGGACAGGGATCTACGAGCAGTACTTC
J gene: TRBJ1-1; clone size: .; V gene: TRBV5-1; D gene: .; CDR3 protein: CASSLQGRGNTEAFF; CDR3 DNA: TGCGCCAGCAGCTTACAGGGTAGGGGGAACACTGAAGCTTTCTTT
J gene: TRBJ1-4; clone size: .; V gene: TRBV6-6; D gene: .; CDR3 protein: CASSYSGQSLGEKLFF; CDR3 DNA: TGTGCCAGCAGTTACTCCGGACAGAGCCTAGGGGAAAAACTGTTTTTT
J gene: TRBJ2-1; clone size: .; V gene: TRBV6-5; D gene: TRBD2; CDR3 protein: CASSTGLAGANEQFF; CDR3 DNA: TGTGCCAGCAGTACCGGACTAGCGGGGGCCAATGAGCAGTTCTTC
J gene: TRBJ2-3; clone size: .; V gene: TRBV4-1; D gene: TRBD2; CDR3 protein: CASSQYEMGRGGDTDTQYF; CDR3 DNA: TGCGCCAGCAGCCAATACGAGATGGGACGGGGGGGCGATACAGATACGCAGTATTTT
J gene: TRBJ1-1; clone size: once; V gene: TRBV4-1; D gene: .; CDR3 protein: CASSQARGGTEAFF; CDR3 DNA: TGCGCCAGCAGCCAAGCCCGAGGGGGCACTGAAGCTTTCTTT
J gene: TRBJ1-2; clone size: .; V gene: TRBV7-9; D gene: TRBD1; CDR3 protein: CASSWTGEYVGYTF; CDR3 DNA: TGTGCCAGCAGCTGGACAGGGGAATACGTGGGCTACACCTTC
J gene: TRBJ1-2; clone size: .; V gene: TRBV5-8; D gene: .; CDR3 protein: CASSFSGTSIQGYTF; CDR3 DNA: TGTGCCAGCAGCTTCTCCGGGACATCAATTCAGGGCTACACCTTC
J gene: TRBJ1-5; clone size: .; V gene: TRBV5-6; D gene: .; CDR3 protein: CASSLGQTNQPQHF; CDR3 DNA: TGTGCCAGCAGCCTAGGACAGACTAATCAGCCCCAGCATTTT
J gene: TRBJ1-2; clone size: .; V gene: TRBV18; D gene: TRBD1; CDR3 protein: CASSPGQTRRLDGGYTF; CDR3 DNA: TGTGCCAGCTCACCGGGACAGACCCGCCGGCTCGATGGGGGCTACACCTTC
J gene: TRBJ1-4; clone size: .; V gene: TRBV19; D gene: TRBD1; CDR3 protein: CASSKTLSGTGNEKLFF; CDR3 DNA: TGTGCCAGTTCGAAGACCCTTTCCGGGACAGGAAATGAAAAACTGTTTTTT
J gene: TRBJ1-4; clone size: .; V gene: TRBV5-1; D gene: TRBD1; CDR3 protein: CASSKDRGGEKLFF; CDR3 DNA: TGCGCCAGCAGCAAGGACAGGGGGGGTGAAAAACTGTTTTTT
J gene: TRBJ1-3; clone size: .; V gene: TRBV7-9; D gene: .; CDR3 protein: CASSPWTSLLSGNTIYF; CDR3 DNA: TGTGCCAGCAGCCCGTGGACAAGCCTTCTCTCTGGAAACACCATATATTTT
J gene: TRBJ2-2; clone size: .; V gene: TRBV7-2; D gene: TRBD2; CDR3 protein: CASSPGLAGVGTGELFF; CDR3 DNA: TGTGCCAGCAGCCCCGGACTAGCGGGGGTTGGGACCGGGGAGCTGTTTTTT
J gene: TRBJ1-2; clone size: .; V gene: TRBV9; D gene: TRBD1; CDR3 protein: CASSVEGQGTGYTF; CDR3 DNA: TGTGCCAGCAGCGTAGAGGGACAGGGGACCGGCTACACCTTC
J gene: TRBJ1-5; clone size: .; V gene: TRBV5-6; D gene: TRBD1; CDR3 protein: CASSVDRGSNQPQHF; CDR3 DNA: TGTGCCAGCAGCGTGGACAGGGGCAGCAATCAGCCCCAGCATTTT
J gene: TRBJ1-2; clone size: few; V gene: TRBV9; D gene: .; CDR3 protein: CASNTNGNYGYTF; CDR3 DNA: TGTGCCAGCAACACCAACGGGAACTATGGCTACACCTTC
J gene: TRBJ2-7; clone size: .; V gene: TRBV5-1; D gene: TRBD1; CDR3 protein: CASSAGTGRYEQYF; CDR3 DNA: TGCGCCAGCAGCGCCGGGACAGGGCGCTACGAGCAGTACTTC
J gene: TRBJ2-4; clone size: few; V gene: TRBV5-6; D gene: .; CDR3 protein: CASSLADGKKNIQYF; CDR3 DNA: TGTGCCAGCAGCTTGGCCGACGGAAAAAAAAACATTCAGTACTTC